This T cell receptor (beta chain) emerged from a study of T cells in Graves' hyperthyroidism and ophthalmopathy. Study in general: At the time of initial diagnosis and before any treatment, peripheral blood was collected.

Amplified regions were TCR beta CDR3 sequences from RNA transcripts. The HTBI set primed first-round TCR CDR3 RT-PCR. TCRdb fed the multiplex PCR reads into MiXCR, producing one record per CDR3 protein. The sample lists 640,000 or so distinct CDR3 sequences; 13% to 15% were seen once. The receptor was isolated from a woman under 30 with Graves' ophthalmopathy. Sequencing input: blood.

In DNA, the CDR3 is TGTGCCAGCAGTGTGTCGGGGGCCGGGGAGACCCAGTACTTC. It specifies CASSVSGAGETQYF. The chain joins TRBV12-3 or TRBV12-4 to TRBJ2-5; D might be TRBD1 or TRBD2, each matching 6 bases. V shed 5 bases and J shed 5 bases, with 15 bases lying between them. CDR3 length: 14 amino acids.